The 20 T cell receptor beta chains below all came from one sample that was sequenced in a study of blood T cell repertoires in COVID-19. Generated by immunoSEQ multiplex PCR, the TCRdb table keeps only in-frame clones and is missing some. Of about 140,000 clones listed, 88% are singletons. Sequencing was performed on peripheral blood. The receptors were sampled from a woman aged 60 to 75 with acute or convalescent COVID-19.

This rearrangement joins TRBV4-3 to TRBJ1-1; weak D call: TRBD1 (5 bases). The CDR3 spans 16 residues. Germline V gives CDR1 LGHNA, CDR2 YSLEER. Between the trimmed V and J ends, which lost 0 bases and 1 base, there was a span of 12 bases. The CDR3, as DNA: TGCGCCAGCAGCCAAGACTTATTCGGACAGAACACTGAAGCTTTCTTT. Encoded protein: CASSQDLFGQNTEAFF.

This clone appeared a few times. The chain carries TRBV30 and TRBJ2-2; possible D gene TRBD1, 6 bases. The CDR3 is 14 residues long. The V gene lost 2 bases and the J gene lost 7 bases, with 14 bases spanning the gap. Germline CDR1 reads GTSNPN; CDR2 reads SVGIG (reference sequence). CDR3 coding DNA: TGTGCCTGGAGTCAACCCGACAGGAACGGGGAGCTGTTTTTT. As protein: CAWSQPDRNGELFF. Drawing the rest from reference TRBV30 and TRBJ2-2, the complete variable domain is SQTIHQWPATLVQPVGSPLSLECTVEGTSNPNLYWYRQAAGRGLQLLFYSVGIGQISSEVPQNLSASRPQDRQFILSSKKLLLSDSGFYLCAWSQPDRNGELFFGEGSRLTVL.

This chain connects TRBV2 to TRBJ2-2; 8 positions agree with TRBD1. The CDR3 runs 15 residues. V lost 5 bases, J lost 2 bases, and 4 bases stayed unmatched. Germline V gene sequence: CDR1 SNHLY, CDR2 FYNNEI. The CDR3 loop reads CASSWDRINTGELFF. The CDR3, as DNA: TGTGCCAGCAGTTGGGACAGGATCAACACCGGGGAGCTGTTTTTT. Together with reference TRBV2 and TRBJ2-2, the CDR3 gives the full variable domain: EPEVTQTPSHQVTQMGQEVILRCVPISNHLYFYWYRQILGQKVEFLVSFYNNEISEKSEIFDDQFSVERPDGSNFTLKIRSTKLEDSAMYFCASSWDRINTGELFFGEGSRLTVL.

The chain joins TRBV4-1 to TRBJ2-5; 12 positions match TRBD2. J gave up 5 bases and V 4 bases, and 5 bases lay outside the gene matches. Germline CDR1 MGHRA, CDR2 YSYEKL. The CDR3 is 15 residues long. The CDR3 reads CASSPGLAGWETQYF. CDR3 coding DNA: TGCGCCAGCAGCCCTGGACTAGCGGGGTGGGAGACCCAGTACTTC.

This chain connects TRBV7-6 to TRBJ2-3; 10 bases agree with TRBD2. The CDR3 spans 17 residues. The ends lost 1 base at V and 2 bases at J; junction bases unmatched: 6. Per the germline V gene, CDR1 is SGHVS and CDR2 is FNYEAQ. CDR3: CASSLGPSGGFTDTQYF. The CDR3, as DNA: TGTGCCAGCAGCTTAGGGCCTAGCGGGGGTTTCACAGATACGCAGTATTTT.

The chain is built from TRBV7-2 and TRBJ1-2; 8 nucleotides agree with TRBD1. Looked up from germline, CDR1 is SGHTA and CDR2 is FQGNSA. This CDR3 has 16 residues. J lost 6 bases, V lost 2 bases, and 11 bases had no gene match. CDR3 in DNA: TGTGCCAGCAGCTTACCGCAGGGGGCTAAAGTAGATGGCTACACCTTC. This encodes CASSLPQGAKVDGYTF.

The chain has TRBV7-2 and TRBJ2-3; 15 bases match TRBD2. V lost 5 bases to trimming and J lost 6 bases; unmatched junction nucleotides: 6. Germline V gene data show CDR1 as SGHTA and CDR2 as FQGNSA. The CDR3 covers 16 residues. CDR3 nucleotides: TGTGCCAGCAGCGCGTCCGGGACTAGCGGGGGGGATACGCAGTATTTT. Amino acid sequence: CASSASGTSGGDTQYF.

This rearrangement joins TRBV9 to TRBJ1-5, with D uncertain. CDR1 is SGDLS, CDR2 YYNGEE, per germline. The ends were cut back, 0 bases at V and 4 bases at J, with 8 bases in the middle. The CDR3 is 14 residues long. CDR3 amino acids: CASSVGLENQPQHF. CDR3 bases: TGTGCCAGCAGCGTAGGGTTGGAGAATCAGCCCCAGCATTTT.

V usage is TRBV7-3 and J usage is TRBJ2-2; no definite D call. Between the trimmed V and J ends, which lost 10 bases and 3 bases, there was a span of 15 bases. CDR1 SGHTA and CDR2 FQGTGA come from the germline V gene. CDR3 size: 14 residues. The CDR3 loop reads CATSQVADTGELFF. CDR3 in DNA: TGTGCCACTAGTCAAGTAGCCGACACCGGGGAGCTGTTTTTT.

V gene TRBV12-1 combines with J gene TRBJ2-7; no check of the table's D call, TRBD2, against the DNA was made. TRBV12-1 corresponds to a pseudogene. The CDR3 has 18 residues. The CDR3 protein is CASSKSPSGGPVVYEQYF. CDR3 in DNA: TGTGCCAGCAGCAAGTCCCCCTCGGGGGGGCCTGTCGTGTACGAGCAGTACTTC.

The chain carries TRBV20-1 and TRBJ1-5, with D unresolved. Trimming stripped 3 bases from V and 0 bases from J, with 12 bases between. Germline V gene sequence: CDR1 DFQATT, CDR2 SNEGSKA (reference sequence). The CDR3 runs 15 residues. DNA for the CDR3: TGCAGTGCTAGTAGGCGGCAATATAGCAATCAGCCCCAGCATTTT. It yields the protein CSASRRQYSNQPQHF.

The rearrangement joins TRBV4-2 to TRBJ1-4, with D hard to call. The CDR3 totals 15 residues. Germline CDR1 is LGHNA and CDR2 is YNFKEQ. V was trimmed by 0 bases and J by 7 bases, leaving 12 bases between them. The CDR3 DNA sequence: TGTGCCAGCAGCCAAGATGTGTCCCTAGGTGAAAAACTGTTTTTT. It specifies CASSQDVSLGEKLFF.

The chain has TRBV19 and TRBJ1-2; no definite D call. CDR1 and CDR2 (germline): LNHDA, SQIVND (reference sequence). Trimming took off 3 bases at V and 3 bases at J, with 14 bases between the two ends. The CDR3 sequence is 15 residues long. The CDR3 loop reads CASSMVGVRYYGYTF. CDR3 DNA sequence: TGTGCCAGTAGTATGGTCGGCGTGAGGTACTATGGCTACACCTTC. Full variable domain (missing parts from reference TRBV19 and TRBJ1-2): DGGITQSPKYLFRKEGQNVTLSCEQNLNHDAMYWYRQDPGQGLRLIYYSQIVNDFQKGDIAEGYSVSREKKESFPLTVTSAQKNPTAFYLCASSMVGVRYYGYTFGSGTRLTVV.

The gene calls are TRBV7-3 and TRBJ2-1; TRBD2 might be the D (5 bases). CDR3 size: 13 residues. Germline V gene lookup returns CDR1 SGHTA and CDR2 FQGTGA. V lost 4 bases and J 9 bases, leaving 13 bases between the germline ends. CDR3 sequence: CASSSGSRGEQFF. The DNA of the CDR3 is TGTGCCAGCAGCTCGGGTTCTCGGGGTGAGCAGTTCTTC.

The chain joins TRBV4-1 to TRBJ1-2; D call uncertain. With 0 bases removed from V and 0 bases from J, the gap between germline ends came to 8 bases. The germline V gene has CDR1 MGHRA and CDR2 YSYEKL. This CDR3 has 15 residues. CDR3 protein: CASSQEPSPNYGYTF. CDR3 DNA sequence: TGCGCCAGCAGCCAAGAACCAAGCCCTAACTATGGCTACACCTTC.

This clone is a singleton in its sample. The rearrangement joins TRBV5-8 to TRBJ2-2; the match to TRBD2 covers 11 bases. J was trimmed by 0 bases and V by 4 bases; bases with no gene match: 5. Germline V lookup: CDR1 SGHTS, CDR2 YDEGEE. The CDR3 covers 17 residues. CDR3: CASSGWGLAANTGELFF. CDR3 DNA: TGTGCCAGCAGCGGGTGGGGACTAGCGGCGAACACCGGGGAGCTGTTTTTT.

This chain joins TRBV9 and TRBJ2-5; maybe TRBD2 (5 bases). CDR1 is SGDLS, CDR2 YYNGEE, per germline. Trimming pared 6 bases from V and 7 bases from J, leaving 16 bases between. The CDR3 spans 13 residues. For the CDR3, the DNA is TGTGCCAGCACGAGCGGCCAAGAGGGGACCCAGTACTTC. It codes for CASTSGQEGTQYF.

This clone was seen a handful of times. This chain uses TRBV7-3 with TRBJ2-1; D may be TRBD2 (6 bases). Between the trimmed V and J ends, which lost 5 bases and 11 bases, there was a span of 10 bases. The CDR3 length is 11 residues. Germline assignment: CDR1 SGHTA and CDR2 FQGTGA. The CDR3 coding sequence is TGTGCCAGCAGCCCCGGGACTCAGCAGTTCTTC. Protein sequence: CASSPGTQQFF.

CDR3 in amino acids: CASSSSRAGARETQYF. In DNA, the CDR3 is TGTGCCAGCAGCTCCAGCAGGGCAGGGGCCCGGGAGACCCAGTACTTC. The V gene is TRBV7-2, the J gene TRBJ2-5; possible D gene TRBD1, 6 bases. Trimming removed 4 bases from V and 5 bases from J, with 20 bases in between. Looked up from germline, CDR1 is SGHTA and CDR2 is FQGNSA. The CDR3 extends over 16 amino acids.

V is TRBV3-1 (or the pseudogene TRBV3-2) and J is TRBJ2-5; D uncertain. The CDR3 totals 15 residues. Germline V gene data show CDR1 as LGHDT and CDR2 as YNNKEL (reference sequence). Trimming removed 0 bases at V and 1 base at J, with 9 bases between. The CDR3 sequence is CASSQESRPQETQYF. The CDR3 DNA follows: TGTGCCAGCAGCCAAGAATCTAGGCCCCAAGAGACCCAGTACTTC.